This T cell receptor (beta chain) comes out of a study of T cells in localized non-small cell lung cancer. There are a few counts of this clone. Its cognate antigen is unknown. Lung tissue at least 2 cm from the tumor margin was confirmed free of atypia. General study results and limits: Heterogeneity cannot be ruled out, as sequencing used one tumor region only. Adjacent uninvolved lung had the highest clonality, suggesting focused antigen responses. In the blood, greater T cell density corresponded to longer overall survival.

The CDR3 totals 14 residues. Unmatched junction bases numbered 1, after V lost 3 bases and J lost 1 base. In germline, CDR1 is MDHEN, CDR2 SYDVKM. TCRdb keeps only in-frame clones here, not all; method: immunoSEQ multiplex PCR. The table shows thousands of clones, with about 24% occurring only once. This TCR derives from a male donor aged 60 or older with stage I lung adenocarcinoma. Source: normal lung tissue next to the tumor, taken before any cancer treatment. The rearrangement joins TRBV28 to TRBJ1-1; 8 positions match TRBD1. The CDR3 spells CASSFTGGNTEAFF. The CDR3 DNA reads TGTGCCAGCAGTTTCACAGGGGGGAACACTGAAGCTTTCTTT.